This T cell receptor beta chain was documented in a study of T cells in women clearing cervical HPV infection. Study summary: For cases, blood was sampled a median about 140 days after lesion detection, interquartile range about 90 to 200 days. Study results and caveats: TRBV6-7 abundance was lower in cases than controls (0.11% versus 0.16%). Repertoire richness, not evenness, was significantly elevated in CIN3+ cases versus controls.

About this clone: What it binds is unknown. The read ends 3 residues before the CDR3 terminus; that terminus is restored from the germline J gene.

Prevalent HPV16 infections were excluded; only incident single HPV16 infections included. Data came from immunoSEQ multiplex PCR; TCRdb stores just in-frame clones and leaves some out. Listed are 45,000 to 55,000 clones; about 1.5% falls within the top ten. CDR3 length: 14 amino acids. V gave up 0 bases and J gave up 5 bases, with 8 bases separating them. Looked up from germline, CDR1 is LNHDA and CDR2 is SQIVND (reference sequence). This receptor was taken from a woman between 18 and 69 years old with a cervical HPV16 infection that either progressed to CIN3+ or cleared (not recorded which). The genes are TRBV19 and TRBJ2-1, with D perhaps matching TRBD1 (5 bases). Material: blood buffy coat. CDR3 protein: CASSIEGPHNEQFF. Partial CDR3 DNA: TGTGCCAGTAGTATAGAGGGGCCACACAATGAG.